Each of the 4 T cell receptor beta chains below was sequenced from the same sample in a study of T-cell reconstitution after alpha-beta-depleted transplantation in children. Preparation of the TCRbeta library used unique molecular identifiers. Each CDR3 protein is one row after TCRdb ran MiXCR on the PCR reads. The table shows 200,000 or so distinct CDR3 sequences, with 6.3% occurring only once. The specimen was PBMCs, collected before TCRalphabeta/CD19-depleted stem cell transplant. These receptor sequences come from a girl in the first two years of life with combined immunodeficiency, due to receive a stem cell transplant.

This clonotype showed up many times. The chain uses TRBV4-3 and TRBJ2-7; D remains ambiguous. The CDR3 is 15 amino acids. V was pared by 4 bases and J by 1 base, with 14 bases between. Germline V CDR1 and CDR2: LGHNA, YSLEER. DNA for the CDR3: TGCGCCAGCAGCCCCTTCAAAGGTCCGTCCTACGAGCAGTACTTC. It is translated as CASSPFKGPSYEQYF.

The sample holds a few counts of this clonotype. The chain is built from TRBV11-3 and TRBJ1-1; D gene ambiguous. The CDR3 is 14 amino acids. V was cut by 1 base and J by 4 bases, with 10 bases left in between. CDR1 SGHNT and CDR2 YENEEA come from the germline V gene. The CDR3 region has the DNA TGTGCCAGCAGCTTAGGGTGGTGGATCACTGAAGCTTTCTTT. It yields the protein CASSLGWWITEAFF.

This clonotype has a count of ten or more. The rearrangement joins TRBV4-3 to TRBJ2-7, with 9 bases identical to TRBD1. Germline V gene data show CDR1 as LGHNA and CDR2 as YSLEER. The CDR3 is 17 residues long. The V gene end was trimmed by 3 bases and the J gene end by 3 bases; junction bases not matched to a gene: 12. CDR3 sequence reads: CASSHAAAGQGYYEQYF. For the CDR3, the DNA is TGCGCCAGCAGCCATGCCGCTGCGGGACAGGGTTACTACGAGCAGTACTTC.

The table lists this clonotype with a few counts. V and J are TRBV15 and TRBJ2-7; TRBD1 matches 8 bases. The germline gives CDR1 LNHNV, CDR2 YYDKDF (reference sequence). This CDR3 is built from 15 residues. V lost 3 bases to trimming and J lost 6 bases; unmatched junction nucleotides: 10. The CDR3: CATSRSRTGSLEQYF. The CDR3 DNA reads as TGTGCCACCAGCAGGAGTAGGACAGGGTCACTCGAGCAGTACTTC.